This T cell receptor (beta chain) is drawn from a study of neurological immune-mediated disorders. Trimming cost V 5 bases and J 5 bases, with 15 bases left between them. This CDR3 has 14 residues. Germline values: CDR1 SGHVS, CDR2 FQNEAQ. This clonotype was picked up many times. MiXCR, applied by TCRdb to the 5' RACE reads, yields one record per CDR3 protein. The sample records about 82,000 distinct CDR3 sequences, around 2.6% being singletons. The sample was PBMCs. The sequence derives from a young woman with multiple sclerosis. The chain joins TRBV7-8 to TRBJ2-5; D is possibly TRBD2 (7 bases). In DNA form, the CDR3 reads TGTGCCAGCAGCCGTAGGGGGGGCAAGGAGACCCAGTACTTC. It yields the protein CASSRRGGKETQYF.